Presented here are 30 T cell receptor beta chains from one specimen sequenced in a study of T cells in Graves' hyperthyroidism and ophthalmopathy. Amplification of TCR beta CDR3 regions was performed using RNA transcripts as template. First-round RT-PCR targeting the TCR CDR3 was performed with the HTBI primer set. TCRdb re-derived calls from the multiplex PCR reads in MiXCR, one entry per CDR3 protein. Counted here are 360,000 or so distinct CDR3 sequences, around 18% occurring once; the ten biggest clones make up about 14%. What was sequenced was blood. These receptors originate from a woman aged 40 to 55 with Graves' ophthalmopathy.

This clonotype was counted many times. The chain combines TRBV30 with TRBJ1-1; D remains ambiguous. Trimming left V 6 bases short and J 5 bases short, with 16 bases between. This CDR3 is built from 13 residues. Germline V gives CDR1 GTSNPN, CDR2 SVGIG (reference sequence). This CDR3 is CACQRHPETEAFF. The CDR3 nucleotides are TGTGCCTGTCAGCGGCACCCGGAAACTGAAGCTTTCTTT. The full variable domain, completed using reference TRBV30 and TRBJ1-1, is SQTIHQWPATLVQPVGSPLSLECTVEGTSNPNLYWYRQAAGRGLQLLFYSVGIGQISSEVPQNLSASRPQDRQFILSSKKLLLSDSGFYLCACQRHPETEAFFGQGTRLTVV.

This clonotype was observed many times. The gene calls are TRBV18 and TRBJ1-2; 8 positions agree with TRBD1. This CDR3 is built from 15 residues. J gave up 4 bases and V 6 bases, and 10 bases lay outside the gene matches. The germline V gene has CDR1 KGHSH and CDR2 LQKENI. The CDR3: CASSHRTGYGYGYTF. CDR3 coding DNA: TGTGCCAGCTCCCATAGGACAGGGTACGGCTATGGCTACACCTTC.

In its sample, this clonotype was seen many times. The rearrangement links TRBV7-9 to TRBJ2-7, with D perhaps TRBD2 (6 bases). Trimming took off 9 bases at V and 5 bases at J, with 11 bases between the two ends. The CDR3 spans 11 residues. The germline CDR1 and CDR2 sequences are SEHNR and FQNEAQ (reference sequence). CDR3 sequence reads: CASAGSDEQYF. CDR3 nucleotides: TGTGCCAGTGCGGGGTCGGACGAGCAGTACTTC.

This clonotype occurred many times. The chain carries TRBV27 and TRBJ2-1; D is unresolved. V was cut by 4 bases and J by 4 bases, with 17 bases left in between. This CDR3 comprises 16 residues. CDR1 is MNHEY, CDR2 SMNVEV, per germline (reference sequence). The CDR3 region has the DNA TGTGCCAGCAGTTCGCCCACCATGGGTGCTTACAATGAGCAGTTCTTC. It encodes CASSSPTMGAYNEQFF.

This clonotype was observed many times. The V and J genes are TRBV27 and TRBJ2-5; a weak D match, TRBD2 (6 bases). From germline, CDR1 is MNHEY and CDR2 SMNVEV (reference sequence). The CDR3 has 14 amino acids. Trimming left V 3 bases short and J 3 bases short, with 11 bases between. The DNA for the CDR3 is TGTGCCAGCAGTTTCTCCGGGAGTAAAGAGACCCAGTACTTC. Encoded protein: CASSFSGSKETQYF.

This clonotype was counted ten times or more. The chain carries TRBV30 and TRBJ1-5; TRBD1 is a possible D gene (5 bases). This CDR3 has 14 residues. Trimming took off 0 bases at V and 7 bases at J, with 13 bases between the two ends. Germline CDR1 is GTSNPN and CDR2 is SVGIG (reference sequence). The CDR3 protein is CAWSVAREGQPQHF. CDR3 bases: TGTGCCTGGAGTGTCGCCAGGGAGGGACAGCCCCAGCATTTT.

This clonotype was picked up many times. The chain employs TRBV4-1 and TRBJ2-7; perhaps D is TRBD1 or TRBD2 (5 bases each). Germline CDR1 and CDR2: MGHRA and YSYEKL. The CDR3 is 15 amino acids. V was cut by 4 bases and J by 0 bases, with 13 bases left in between. The DNA for the CDR3 is TGCGCCAGCAGCCGCCCCGGGGCTAGCTCCTACGAGCAGTACTTC. It translates to CASSRPGASSYEQYF.

This clonotype was detected many times. This chain links TRBV24-1 with TRBJ2-7; the D gene is possibly TRBD1 (6 bases). Germline V gene lookup returns CDR1 KGHDR and CDR2 SFDVKD. This CDR3 contains 14 residues. Trimming cost V 3 bases and J 0 bases, with 8 bases left between them. The CDR3 coding sequence is TGTGCCACCAGTGATACAGGGAGCTCCTACGAGCAGTACTTC. It encodes CATSDTGSSYEQYF.

This clonotype was counted ten times or more. The chain recombines TRBV13 with TRBJ2-7; the match to TRBD2 covers 13 bases. Germline V lookup: CDR1 PRHDT, CDR2 FYEKMQ (reference sequence). This CDR3 is built from 16 residues. The ends lost 5 bases at V and 3 bases at J; junction bases unmatched: 7. The CDR3 spells CASSPRGLAGVYEQYF. The CDR3 DNA is TGTGCCAGCAGCCCGCGAGGACTAGCGGGGGTCTACGAGCAGTACTTC.

This clonotype has more than one count but fewer than ten. The chain carries TRBV5-6 and TRBJ2-2, with D perhaps TRBD1 (5 bases). CDR1 and CDR2 (germline): SGHDT, YYEEEE. V lost 0 bases and J lost 4, with 13 bases in between. The CDR3 consists of 16 residues. CDR3: CASSLEQGLGTGELFF. In DNA form, the CDR3 reads TGTGCCAGCAGCTTGGAGCAGGGTCTGGGCACCGGGGAGCTGTTTTTT. Full variable domain (remainder filled in from reference TRBV5-6 and TRBJ2-2): DAGVTQSPTHLIKTRGQQVTLRCSPKSGHDTVSWYQQALGQGPQFIFQYYEEEERQRGNFPDRFSGHQFPNYSSELNVNALLLGDSALYLCASSLEQGLGTGELFFGEGSRLTVL.

This clonotype was observed at least ten times. The chain combines TRBV28 with TRBJ1-2; D is ambiguous. Trimming removed 1 base from V and 6 bases from J, with 6 bases in between. CDR1 is MDHEN, CDR2 SYDVKM, per germline. The CDR3 is 12 residues long. The CDR3 DNA is TGTGCCAGCAGTTTATATGACGATGGCTACACCTTC. The encoded protein is CASSLYDDGYTF.

In its sample, this clonotype was seen a few times. This chain uses TRBV4-3 with TRBJ1-3; D is uncertain. Germline loops: CDR1 LGHNA, CDR2 YSLEER. V was pared by 1 base and J by 2 bases, with 9 bases between. This CDR3 comprises 15 residues. CDR3 amino acids: CASSQGSGAGNTIYF. CDR3 bases: TGCGCCAGCAGCCAAGGGTCCGGGGCTGGAAACACCATATATTTT.

This clonotype was seen repeatedly, ten times or more. V is TRBV12-3 or TRBV12-4 and J is TRBJ1-2; D is perhaps TRBD1 (6 bases). This CDR3 region has 13 residues. Trimming took off 4 bases at V and 4 bases at J, with 10 bases between the two ends. The CDR3: CASSSGDIYGYTF. In DNA form, the CDR3 reads TGTGCCAGCAGTTCCGGGGACATCTATGGCTACACCTTC.

In its sample, this clonotype was seen many times. This chain joins TRBV4-1 and TRBJ1-2, with a possible D match to TRBD1 (5 bases). The germline V and J ends were trimmed by 1 base and 5 bases, with 20 bases remaining between them. Germline values: CDR1 MGHRA, CDR2 YSYEKL. The CDR3 runs 17 residues. For the CDR3, the DNA is TGCGCCAGCAGCCAAGCCCCTGAACTGACTCGGGGGTATGGCTACACCTTC. This codes for CASSQAPELTRGYGYTF.

This clonotype was picked up many times. The chain combines TRBV6-1 with TRBJ1-2, with 7 bases lining up with TRBD1. Germline CDR1 and CDR2: MNHNS and SASEGT. Trimming cost V 3 bases and J 0 bases; bases outside gene matches: 7. The CDR3 contains 16 residues. This CDR3 is CASSDGQALANYGYTF. As DNA, the CDR3 is TGTGCCAGCAGTGATGGACAGGCGCTAGCTAACTATGGCTACACCTTC.

The table lists this clonotype with many counts. The germline gene is not matched at one end of the junction; a read error may be the cause. The chain uses TRBV5-1 and TRBJ1-1, with D unresolved. The germline gives CDR1 SGHRS, CDR2 YFSETQ. The CDR3 is 13 residues long. The CDR3, as DNA: TGCGCCAGCAGCTTGGACCCGAACCCTGAAGCTTTCTTT. Translated: CASSLDPNPEAFF. Together with reference TRBV5-1 and TRBJ1-1, the CDR3 gives the full variable domain: KAGVTQTPRYLIKTRGQQVTLSCSPISGHRSVSWYQQTPGQGLQFLFEYFSETQRNKGNFPGRFSGRQFSNSRSEMNVSTLELGDSALYLCASSLDPNPEAFFGQGTRLTVV.

This chain uses TRBV12-5 with TRBJ1-5; weak D call: TRBD1 (5 bases). Germline CDR1 is LGHNT and CDR2 is FRNRAP. The CDR3 extends over 14 amino acids. The V end lost 3 bases, the J end lost 3 bases, and 9 bases lay between the germline ends. The CDR3 nucleotides read TGTGCTAGTGGTTTCTCAGGGCACAATCAGCCCCAGCATTTT. Amino acid sequence: CASGFSGHNQPQHF.

Ten or more counts support this clonotype. The chain uses TRBV6-2 or TRBV6-3 and TRBJ1-1; 8 bases fit TRBD1. The V gene end was trimmed by 6 bases and the J gene end by 7 bases; junction bases not matched to a gene: 7. Germline values: CDR1 MNHEY, CDR2 SVGEGT. CDR3 length: 13 amino acids. DNA for the CDR3: TGTGCCAGCAGGACATCTGGGACAGGTGAAGCTTTCTTT. Its protein product is CASRTSGTGEAFF.

Many counts were recorded for this clonotype. The chain carries TRBV19 and TRBJ1-2, with D possibly matching TRBD1 (6 bases). V lost 3 bases, J lost 8 bases, and 16 bases lay in between. Germline values: CDR1 LNHDA, CDR2 SQIVND (reference sequence). The CDR3 contains 14 residues. The CDR3 nucleotides read TGTGCCAGTAGTATCAAAAAACAGGGCTCAGGCTACACCTTC. It is translated as CASSIKKQGSGYTF. The full variable domain, in which reference TRBV19 and TRBJ1-2 provide the parts outside the CDR3, is DGGITQSPKYLFRKEGQNVTLSCEQNLNHDAMYWYRQDPGQGLRLIYYSQIVNDFQKGDIAEGYSVSREKKESFPLTVTSAQKNPTAFYLCASSIKKQGSGYTFGSGTRLTVV.

This clonotype has at least ten counts. This sequence may be a read error, since a much larger clone differs from it by one base. This sequence joins TRBV12-3 or TRBV12-4 and TRBJ1-2; D remains ambiguous. V was trimmed by 2 bases and J by 3 bases, leaving 4 bases between them. The CDR3 covers 12 residues. CDR3 coding DNA: TGTGCCAGCAGTTTACAGGACTATGGCTACACCTTC. This codes for CASSLQDYGYTF.

The chain is built from TRBV6-5 and TRBJ1-6; D might be TRBD1 (5 bases). In germline, CDR1 is MNHEY, CDR2 SVGAGI. V lost 2 bases, J lost 10 bases, and 15 bases lay in between. The CDR3 sequence is 15 residues long. CDR3 nucleotide sequence: TGTGCCAGCAGTTACGATGCAGGGAAGGGGTCACCCCTCCACTTT. It specifies CASSYDAGKGSPLHF.

Ten or more counts support this clonotype. The chain combines TRBV11-2 with TRBJ1-5; D gene ambiguous. This CDR3 comprises 15 residues. V shed 0 bases and J shed 1 base, with 7 bases lying between them. CDR1 is SGHAT, CDR2 FQNNGV, per germline. The CDR3 DNA reads TGTGCCAGCAGCTTAGATTCCAGGAGCAATCAGCCCCAGCATTTT. It encodes CASSLDSRSNQPQHF.

V gene TRBV28 combines with J gene TRBJ1-1; D is unclear. Germline V gene sequence: CDR1 MDHEN, CDR2 SYDVKM. Trimming took off 1 base at V and 7 bases at J, with 7 bases between the two ends. The CDR3 runs to 12 residues. CDR3 protein: CASSLYYREAFF. The CDR3, as DNA: TGTGCCAGCAGTTTATACTACCGTGAAGCTTTCTTT. Using reference TRBV28 and TRBJ1-1 for the parts outside the CDR3, the full variable domain is DVKVTQSSRYLVKRTGEKVFLECVQDMDHENMFWYRQDPGLGLRLIYFSYDVKMKEKGDIPEGYSVSREKKERFSLILESASTNQTSMYLCASSLYYREAFFGQGTRLTVV.

The chain is built from TRBV6-1 and TRBJ1-6; D not resolved. The germline CDR1 and CDR2 sequences are MNHNS and SASEGT. V was shortened by 6 bases and J by 5 bases, with 11 bases between the two germline ends. The length of the CDR3 is 14 residues. The DNA for the CDR3 is TGTGCCAGCAGGAAGGGCGGTGATAATTCACCCCTCCACTTT. Its translation: CASRKGGDNSPLHF.

In its sample, this clonotype was seen many times. V gene TRBV28 combines with J gene TRBJ1-1; a possible D gene is TRBD1 (5 bases). This CDR3 is built from 17 residues. V was clipped by 1 base and J by 1 base, with 16 bases between them. Germline V gene lookup returns CDR1 MDHEN and CDR2 SYDVKM. CDR3 amino acids: CASSLYEGLGENTEAFF. The CDR3 nucleotides read TGTGCCAGCAGTTTATACGAGGGGCTGGGAGAGAACACTGAAGCTTTCTTT.

This clonotype was recorded many times. The chain has TRBV19 and TRBJ1-1; D not resolved. The CDR3 extends over 13 amino acids. V was shortened by 3 bases and J by 3 bases, with 8 bases between the two germline ends. CDR1 and CDR2 (germline): LNHDA, SQIVND (reference sequence). Written as DNA, the CDR3 is TGTGCCAGTAGTATGGCCGTGGACACTGAAGCTTTCTTT. As protein: CASSMAVDTEAFF.

This clonotype is a singleton in its sample. The V gene is TRBV28, the J gene TRBJ2-7, with TRBD2 identical over 16 bases. The J segment lost 6 bases and the V segment lost 6 bases, leaving 11 bases of the junction unmatched. This CDR3 is 17 amino acids long. Germline CDR1 is MDHEN and CDR2 is SYDVKM. CDR3 in DNA: TGTGCCAGCAGGCCACCGGGACTAGCGGGAGGGCCGGCCGAGCAGTACTTC. Translated: CASRPPGLAGGPAEQYF.

At least ten counts were recorded for this clonotype. This CDR3 is CSVVWSYEQYF. As DNA, the CDR3 is TGCAGCGTTGTTTGGAGCTACGAGCAGTACTTC. The chain carries TRBV29-1 and TRBJ2-7, with D uncertain. V lost 4 bases to trimming and J lost 3 bases, with 7 bases between them. There are 11 residues in the CDR3. CDR1 and CDR2 from the germline V gene are SQVTM and ANQGSEA.

This clonotype was seen many times. This CDR3 reads CAIRNTGTGYGYTF. Here the CDR3 DNA reads TGTGCCATCAGGAATACCGGGACCGGGTATGGCTACACCTTC. The chain combines TRBV10-3 with TRBJ1-2; maybe TRBD1 (5 bases). Germline V gene sequence: CDR1 ENHRY, CDR2 SYGVKD. V dropped 6 bases and J dropped 5 bases, with 16 bases sitting between them. The CDR3 is 14 amino acids.

In its sample, this clonotype was seen many times. The V gene is TRBV5-6, the J gene TRBJ2-7; 10 positions agree with TRBD2. Trimming at V came to 5 bases and at J to 4 bases, leaving 12 bases not matched to a gene. CDR3 size: 16 residues. CDR1 is SGHDT, CDR2 YYEEEE, per germline. CDR3 region: CASRALSTSGLYEQYF. The DNA of the CDR3 is TGTGCCAGCAGAGCGTTGTCGACTAGCGGGTTGTACGAGCAGTACTTC.